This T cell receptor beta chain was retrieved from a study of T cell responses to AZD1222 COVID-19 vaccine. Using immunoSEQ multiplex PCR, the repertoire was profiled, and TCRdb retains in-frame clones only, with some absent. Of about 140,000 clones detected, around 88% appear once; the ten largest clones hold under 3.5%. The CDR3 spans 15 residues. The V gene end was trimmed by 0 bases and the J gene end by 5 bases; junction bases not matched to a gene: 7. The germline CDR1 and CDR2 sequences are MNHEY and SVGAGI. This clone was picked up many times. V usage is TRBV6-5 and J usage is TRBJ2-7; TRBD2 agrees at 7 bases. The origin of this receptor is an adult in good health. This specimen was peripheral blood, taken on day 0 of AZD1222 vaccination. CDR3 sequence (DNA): TGTGCCAGCAGTTACTCTTTGGGGGGGAGACACGAGCAGTACTTC. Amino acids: CASSYSLGGRHEQYF.